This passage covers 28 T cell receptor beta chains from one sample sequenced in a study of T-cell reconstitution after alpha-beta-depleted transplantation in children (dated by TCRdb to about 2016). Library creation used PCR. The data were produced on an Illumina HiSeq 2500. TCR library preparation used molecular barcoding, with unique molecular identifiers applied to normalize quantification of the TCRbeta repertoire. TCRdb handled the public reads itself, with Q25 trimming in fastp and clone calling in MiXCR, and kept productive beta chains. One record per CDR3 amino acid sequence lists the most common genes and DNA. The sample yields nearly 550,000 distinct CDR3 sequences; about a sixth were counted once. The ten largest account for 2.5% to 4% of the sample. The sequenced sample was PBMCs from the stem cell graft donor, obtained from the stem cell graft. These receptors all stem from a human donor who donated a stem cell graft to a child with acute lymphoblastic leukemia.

The chain's CDR3 is CASSPRGTGNTGELFF. CDR3 coding DNA: TGTGCCAGCTCACCACGAGGGACGGGGAACACCGGGGAGCTGTTTTTT. V and J are TRBV18 and TRBJ2-2; D is tentatively TRBD1 or TRBD2 (5 bases each). CDR3 length equals 16 residues. Deletions cut 1 base from V and 1 base from J, with 10 bases between. Germline CDR1 reads KGHSH; CDR2 reads LQKENI.

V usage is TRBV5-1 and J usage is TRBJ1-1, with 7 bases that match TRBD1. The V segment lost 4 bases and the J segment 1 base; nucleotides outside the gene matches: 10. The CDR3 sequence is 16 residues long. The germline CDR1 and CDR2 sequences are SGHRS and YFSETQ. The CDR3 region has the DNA TGCGCCAGCAGCCAATATTACAGGGGACCGAACACTGAAGCTTTCTTT. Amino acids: CASSQYYRGPNTEAFF.

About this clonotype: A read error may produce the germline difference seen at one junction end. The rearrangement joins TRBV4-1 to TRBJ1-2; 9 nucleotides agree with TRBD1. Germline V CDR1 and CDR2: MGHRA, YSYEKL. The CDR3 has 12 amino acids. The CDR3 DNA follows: TGCGCCAGCAACCAGGGACAGGGCAGGAGACACTTC. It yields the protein CASNQGQGRRHF.

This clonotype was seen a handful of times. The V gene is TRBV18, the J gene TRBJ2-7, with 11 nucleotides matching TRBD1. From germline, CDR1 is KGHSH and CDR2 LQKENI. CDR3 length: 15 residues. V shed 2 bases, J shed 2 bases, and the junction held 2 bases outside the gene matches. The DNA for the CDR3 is TGTGCCAGCTCACCAAGGACAGGGGGCGCCTACGAGCAGTACTTC. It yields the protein CASSPRTGGAYEQYF.

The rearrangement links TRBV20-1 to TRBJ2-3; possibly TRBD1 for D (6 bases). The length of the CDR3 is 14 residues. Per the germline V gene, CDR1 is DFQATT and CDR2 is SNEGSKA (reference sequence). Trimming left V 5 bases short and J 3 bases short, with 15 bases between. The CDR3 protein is CSAPGELGTDTQYF. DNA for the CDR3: TGCAGTGCTCCAGGGGAATTAGGGACAGATACGCAGTATTTT.

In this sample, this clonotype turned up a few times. DNA of the CDR3: TGCGCCAGCAGCCTTTATCCGGGACAGGAAGCTTTCTTT. Translation gives CASSLYPGQEAFF. The chain is built from TRBV5-1 and TRBJ1-1, with 7 bases lining up with TRBD1. CDR1 and CDR2 (germline): SGHRS, YFSETQ. This CDR3 spans 13 amino acids. V dropped 4 bases and J dropped 8; count of bases not matched to a gene: 8.

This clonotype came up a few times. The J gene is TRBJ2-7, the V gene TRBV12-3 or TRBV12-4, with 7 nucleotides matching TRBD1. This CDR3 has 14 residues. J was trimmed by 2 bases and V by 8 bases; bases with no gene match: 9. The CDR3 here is CASAIEGAAYEQYF. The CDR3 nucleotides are TGTGCCAGCGCCATAGAGGGGGCGGCCTACGAGCAGTACTTC.

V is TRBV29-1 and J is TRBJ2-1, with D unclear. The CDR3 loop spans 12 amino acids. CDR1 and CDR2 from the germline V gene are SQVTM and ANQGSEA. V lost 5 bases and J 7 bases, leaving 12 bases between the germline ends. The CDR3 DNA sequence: TGCAGCGTTTTCAAGAGTTGGAATGAGCAGTTCTTC. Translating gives CSVFKSWNEQFF.

CDR3 in DNA: TGTGCCAGCAGCACTTCACTAGCGGGAGTTACCGGGGAGCTGTTTTTT. Residues: CASSTSLAGVTGELFF. V and J are TRBV7-9 and TRBJ2-2; 11 bases match TRBD2. The CDR3 has 16 amino acids. Trimming cost V 5 bases and J 5 bases; bases outside gene matches: 7. Germline lookup yields CDR1 SEHNR and CDR2 FQNEAQ (reference sequence).

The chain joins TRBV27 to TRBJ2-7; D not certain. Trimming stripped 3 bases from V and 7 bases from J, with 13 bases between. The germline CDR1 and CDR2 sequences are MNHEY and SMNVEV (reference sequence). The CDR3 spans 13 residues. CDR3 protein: CASSLAGLTEQYF. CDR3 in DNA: TGTGCCAGCAGTTTGGCCGGCCTGACAGAGCAGTACTTC.

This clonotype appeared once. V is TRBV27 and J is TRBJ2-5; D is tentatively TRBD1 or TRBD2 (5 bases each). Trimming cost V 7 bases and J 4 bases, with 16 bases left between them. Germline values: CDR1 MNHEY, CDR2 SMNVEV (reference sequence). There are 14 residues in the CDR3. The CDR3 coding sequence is TGTGCCAGCATTTTCCTTGGGGGTCGAGAGACCCAGTACTTC. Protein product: CASIFLGGRETQYF.

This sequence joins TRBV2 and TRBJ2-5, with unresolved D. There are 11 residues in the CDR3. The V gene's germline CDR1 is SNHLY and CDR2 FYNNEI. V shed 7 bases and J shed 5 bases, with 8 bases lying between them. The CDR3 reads CASTRSETQYF. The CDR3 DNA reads TGTGCCAGCACGAGGTCGGAGACCCAGTACTTC.

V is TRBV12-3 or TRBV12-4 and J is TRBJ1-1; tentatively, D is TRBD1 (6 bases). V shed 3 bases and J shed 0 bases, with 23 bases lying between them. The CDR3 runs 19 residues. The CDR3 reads CASSLGGQLGVVMNTEAFF. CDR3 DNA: TGTGCCAGCAGTTTGGGGGGGCAGTTGGGAGTTGTTATGAACACTGAAGCTTTCTTT.

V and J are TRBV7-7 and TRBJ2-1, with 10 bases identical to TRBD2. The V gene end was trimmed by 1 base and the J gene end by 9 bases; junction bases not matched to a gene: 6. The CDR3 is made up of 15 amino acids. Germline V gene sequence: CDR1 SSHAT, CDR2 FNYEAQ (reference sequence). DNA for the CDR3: TGTGCCAGCAGCTTAGGAAGCGGGAGGGCAAGTGAGCAGTTCTTC. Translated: CASSLGSGRASEQFF. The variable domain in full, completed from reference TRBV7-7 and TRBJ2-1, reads GAGVSQSPRYKVTKRGQDVTLRCDPISSHATLYWYQQALGQGPEFLTYFNYEAQPDKSGLPSDRFSAERPEGSISTLTIQRTEQRDSAMYRCASSLGSGRASEQFFGPGTRLTVL.

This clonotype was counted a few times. The CDR3 protein is CASSSPADTQYF. For the CDR3, the DNA is TGTGCCAGCAGTTCCCCCGCAGATACGCAGTATTTT. The chain carries TRBV27 and TRBJ2-3; D call uncertain. Germline values: CDR1 MNHEY, CDR2 SMNVEV (reference sequence). This CDR3 is 12 amino acids long. The V end was cut by 4 bases, the J end by 4 bases, with 6 bases between.

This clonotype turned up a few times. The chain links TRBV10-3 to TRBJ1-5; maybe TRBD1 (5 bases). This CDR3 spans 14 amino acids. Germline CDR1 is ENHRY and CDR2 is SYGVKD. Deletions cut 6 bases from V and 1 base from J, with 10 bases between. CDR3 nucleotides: TGTGCCATCAGCAGGGACGAGAGCAATCAGCCCCAGCATTTT. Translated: CAISRDESNQPQHF.

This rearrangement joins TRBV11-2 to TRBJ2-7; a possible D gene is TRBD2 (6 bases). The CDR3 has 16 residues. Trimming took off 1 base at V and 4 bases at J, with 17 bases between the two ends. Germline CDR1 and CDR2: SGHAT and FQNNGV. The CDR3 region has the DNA TGTGCCAGCAGCTTAGGGGGAGCGGGCCTTACGTACGAGCAGTACTTC. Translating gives CASSLGGAGLTYEQYF.

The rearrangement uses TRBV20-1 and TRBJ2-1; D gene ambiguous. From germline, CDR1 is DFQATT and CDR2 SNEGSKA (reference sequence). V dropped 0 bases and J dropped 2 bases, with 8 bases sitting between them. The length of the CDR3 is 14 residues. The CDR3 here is CSARDQGTYNEQFF. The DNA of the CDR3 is TGCAGTGCTAGAGATCAAGGTACCTACAATGAGCAGTTCTTC.

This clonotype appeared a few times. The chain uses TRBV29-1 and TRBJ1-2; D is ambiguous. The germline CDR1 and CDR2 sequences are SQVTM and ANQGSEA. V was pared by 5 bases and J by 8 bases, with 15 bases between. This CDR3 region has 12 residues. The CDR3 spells CSVRWQAPGYTF. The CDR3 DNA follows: TGCAGCGTTAGGTGGCAGGCCCCGGGCTACACCTTC.

The CDR3 is CASSFSAGGVDTQYF. Written as DNA, the CDR3 is TGTGCCAGCAGTTTTTCAGCGGGAGGGGTAGATACGCAGTATTTT. This rearrangement joins TRBV12-3 or TRBV12-4 to TRBJ2-3, with TRBD2 matching over 10 bases. This CDR3 comprises 15 residues. V lost 3 bases, J lost 5 bases, and 5 bases stayed unmatched.

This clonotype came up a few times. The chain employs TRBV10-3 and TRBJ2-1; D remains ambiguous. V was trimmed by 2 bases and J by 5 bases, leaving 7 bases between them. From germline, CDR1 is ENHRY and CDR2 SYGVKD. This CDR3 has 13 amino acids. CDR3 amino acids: CAISETDNNEQFF. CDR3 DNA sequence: TGTGCCATCAGTGAGACAGATAACAATGAGCAGTTCTTC.

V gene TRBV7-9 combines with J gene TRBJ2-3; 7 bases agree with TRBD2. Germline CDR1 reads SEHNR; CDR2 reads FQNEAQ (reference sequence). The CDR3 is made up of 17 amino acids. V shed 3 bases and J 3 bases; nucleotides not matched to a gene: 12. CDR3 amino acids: CASSFGGRAARTDTQYF. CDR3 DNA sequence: TGTGCCAGCAGCTTCGGAGGGAGGGCCGCCCGAACAGATACGCAGTATTTT.

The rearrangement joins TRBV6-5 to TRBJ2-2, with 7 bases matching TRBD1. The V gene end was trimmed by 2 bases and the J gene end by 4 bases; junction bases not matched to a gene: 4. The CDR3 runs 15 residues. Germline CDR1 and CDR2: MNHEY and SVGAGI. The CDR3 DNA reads TGTGCCAGCAGTTACGGGACAGCGCGCACCGGGGAGCTGTTTTTT. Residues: CASSYGTARTGELFF.

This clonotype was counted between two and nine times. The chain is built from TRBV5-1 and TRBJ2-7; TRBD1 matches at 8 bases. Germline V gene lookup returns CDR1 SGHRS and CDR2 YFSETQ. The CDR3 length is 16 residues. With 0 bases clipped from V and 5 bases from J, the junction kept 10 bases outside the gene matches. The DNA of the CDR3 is TGCGCCAGCAGCTTGGCTCCACCCGGGACAGGAAACGAGCAGTACTTC. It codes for CASSLAPPGTGNEQYF.

This chain's CDR3 is CASSLWQGVGSPLHF. In DNA form, the CDR3 reads TGCGCCAGCAGCTTGTGGCAGGGGGTCGGTTCACCCCTCCACTTT. V is TRBV5-1 and J is TRBJ1-6; 7 bases align to TRBD1. J lost 9 bases, V lost 1 base, and 7 bases had no gene match. Germline values: CDR1 SGHRS, CDR2 YFSETQ. The CDR3 is made up of 15 amino acids.

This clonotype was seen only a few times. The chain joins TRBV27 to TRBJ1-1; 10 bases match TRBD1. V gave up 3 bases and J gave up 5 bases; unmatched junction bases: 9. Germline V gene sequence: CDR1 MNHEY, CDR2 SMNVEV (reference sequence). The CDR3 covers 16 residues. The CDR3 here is CASSFPGTGVGTEAFF. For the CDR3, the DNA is TGTGCCAGCAGTTTCCCCGGGACAGGGGTTGGGACTGAAGCTTTCTTT.

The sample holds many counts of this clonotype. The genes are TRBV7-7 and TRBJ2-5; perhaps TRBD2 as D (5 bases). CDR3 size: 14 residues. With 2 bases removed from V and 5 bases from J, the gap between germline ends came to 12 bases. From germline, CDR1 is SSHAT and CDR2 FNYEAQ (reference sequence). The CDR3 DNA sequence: TGTGCCAGCAGCTTAAGTGGCGGGCCCGAGACCCAGTACTTC. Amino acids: CASSLSGGPETQYF.

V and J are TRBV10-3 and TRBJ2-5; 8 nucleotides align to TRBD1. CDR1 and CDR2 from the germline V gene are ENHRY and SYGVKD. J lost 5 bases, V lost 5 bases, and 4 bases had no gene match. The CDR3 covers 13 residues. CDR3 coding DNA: TGTGCCATCAGTACAGGGGGTGCGGAGACCCAGTACTTC. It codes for CAISTGGAETQYF.